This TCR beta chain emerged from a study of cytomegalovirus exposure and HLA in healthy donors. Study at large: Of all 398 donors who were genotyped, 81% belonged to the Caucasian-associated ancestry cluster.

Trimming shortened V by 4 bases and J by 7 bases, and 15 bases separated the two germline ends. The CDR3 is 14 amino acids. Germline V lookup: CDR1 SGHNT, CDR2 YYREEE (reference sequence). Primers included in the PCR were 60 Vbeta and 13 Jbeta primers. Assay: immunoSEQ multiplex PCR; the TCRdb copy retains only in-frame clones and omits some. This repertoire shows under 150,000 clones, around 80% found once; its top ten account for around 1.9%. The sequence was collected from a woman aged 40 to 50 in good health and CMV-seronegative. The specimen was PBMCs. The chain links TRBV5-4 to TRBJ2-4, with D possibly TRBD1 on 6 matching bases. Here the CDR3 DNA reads TGTGCCAGCAGCGAGGACAGTAGGAAGAACATTCAGTACTTC. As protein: CASSEDSRKNIQYF. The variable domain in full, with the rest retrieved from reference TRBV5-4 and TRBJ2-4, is ETGVTQSPTHLIKTRGQQVTLRCSSQSGHNTVSWYQQALGQGPQFIFQYYREEENGRGNFPPRFSGLQFPNYSSELNVNALELDDSALYLCASSEDSRKNIQYFGAGTRLSVL.